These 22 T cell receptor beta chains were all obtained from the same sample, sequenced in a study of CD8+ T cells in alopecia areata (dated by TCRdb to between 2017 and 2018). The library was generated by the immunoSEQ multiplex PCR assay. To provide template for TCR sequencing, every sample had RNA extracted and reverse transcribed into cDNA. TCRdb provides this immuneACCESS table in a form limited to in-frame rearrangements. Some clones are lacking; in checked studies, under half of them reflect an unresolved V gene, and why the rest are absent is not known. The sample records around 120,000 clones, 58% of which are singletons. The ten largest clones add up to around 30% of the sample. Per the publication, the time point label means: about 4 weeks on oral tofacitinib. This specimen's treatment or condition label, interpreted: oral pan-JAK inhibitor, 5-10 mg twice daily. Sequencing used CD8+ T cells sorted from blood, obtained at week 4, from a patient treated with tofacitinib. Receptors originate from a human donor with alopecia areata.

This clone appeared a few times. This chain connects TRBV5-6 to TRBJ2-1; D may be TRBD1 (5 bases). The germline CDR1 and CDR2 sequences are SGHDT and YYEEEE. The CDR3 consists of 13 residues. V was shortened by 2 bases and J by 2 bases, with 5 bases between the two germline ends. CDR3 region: CASSLQAYNEQFF. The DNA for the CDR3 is TGTGCCAGCAGCTTACAGGCCTACAATGAGCAGTTCTTC.

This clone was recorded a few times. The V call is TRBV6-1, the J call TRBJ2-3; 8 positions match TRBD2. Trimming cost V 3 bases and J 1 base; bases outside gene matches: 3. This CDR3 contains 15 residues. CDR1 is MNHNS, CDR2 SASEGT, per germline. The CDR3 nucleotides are TGTGCCAGCAGTGAGATTAGCGGGGGCACAGATACGCAGTATTTT. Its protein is CASSEISGGTDTQYF.

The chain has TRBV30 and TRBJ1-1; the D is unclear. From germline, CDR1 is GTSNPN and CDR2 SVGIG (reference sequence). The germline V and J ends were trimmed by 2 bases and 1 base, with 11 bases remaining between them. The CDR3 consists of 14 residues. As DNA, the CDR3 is TGTGCCTGGAGTCCCTCCAAGGAGAACACTGAAGCTTTCTTT. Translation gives CAWSPSKENTEAFF.

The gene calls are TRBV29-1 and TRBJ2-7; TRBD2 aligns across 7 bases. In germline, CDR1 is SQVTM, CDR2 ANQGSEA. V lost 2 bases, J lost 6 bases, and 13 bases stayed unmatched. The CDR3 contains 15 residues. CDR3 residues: CSVETPKTGGGEQYF. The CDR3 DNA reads TGCAGCGTTGAAACCCCCAAAACAGGCGGGGGCGAGCAGTACTTC.

The CDR3 DNA is TGTGCCAGCAGTTTTTCTGGCAGCTCCAATCAGCCCCAGCATTTT. This gives the protein CASSFSGSSNQPQHF. The chain carries TRBV27 and TRBJ1-5, with unresolved D. This CDR3 is 15 amino acids long. V shed 3 bases and J shed 3 bases, with 12 bases lying between them. CDR1 is MNHEY, CDR2 SMNVEV, per germline (reference sequence).

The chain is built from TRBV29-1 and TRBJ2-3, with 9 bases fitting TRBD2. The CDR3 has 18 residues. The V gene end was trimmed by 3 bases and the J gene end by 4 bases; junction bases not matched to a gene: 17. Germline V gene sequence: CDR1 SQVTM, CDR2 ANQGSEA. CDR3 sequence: CSVDGGALAGSSADTQYF. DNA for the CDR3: TGCAGCGTTGATGGTGGGGCCCTAGCGGGGAGTTCCGCAGATACGCAGTATTTT.

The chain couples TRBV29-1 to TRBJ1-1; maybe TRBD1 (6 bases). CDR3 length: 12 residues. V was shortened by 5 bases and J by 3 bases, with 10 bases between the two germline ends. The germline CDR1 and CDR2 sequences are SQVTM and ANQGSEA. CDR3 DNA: TGCAGCGTTTGGGACAAGCACACTGAAGCTTTCTTT. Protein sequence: CSVWDKHTEAFF.

The CDR3 nucleotides are TGTGCCAGCAGCTTGCCTGAGGGTGATGAGCAGTTCTTC. Amino acids: CASSLPEGDEQFF. This chain connects TRBV5-4 to TRBJ2-1; perhaps TRBD2 as D (5 bases). This CDR3 spans 13 amino acids. V lost 1 base, J lost 8 bases, and 10 bases lay in between. Germline CDR1 and CDR2: SGHNT and YYREEE (reference sequence).

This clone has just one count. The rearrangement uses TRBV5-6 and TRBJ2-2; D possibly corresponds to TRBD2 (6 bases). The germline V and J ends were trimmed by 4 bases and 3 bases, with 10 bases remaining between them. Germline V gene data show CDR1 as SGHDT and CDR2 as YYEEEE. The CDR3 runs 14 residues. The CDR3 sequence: CASSGGVYTGELFF. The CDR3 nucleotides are TGTGCCAGCAGCGGCGGGGTGTACACCGGGGAGCTGTTTTTT.

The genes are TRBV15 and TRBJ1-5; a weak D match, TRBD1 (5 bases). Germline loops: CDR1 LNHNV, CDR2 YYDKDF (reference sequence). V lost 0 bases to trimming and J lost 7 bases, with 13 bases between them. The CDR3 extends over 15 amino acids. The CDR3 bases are TGTGCCACCAGCAGAGATCGGGGGGTGGGACAGCCCCAGCATTTT. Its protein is CATSRDRGVGQPQHF.

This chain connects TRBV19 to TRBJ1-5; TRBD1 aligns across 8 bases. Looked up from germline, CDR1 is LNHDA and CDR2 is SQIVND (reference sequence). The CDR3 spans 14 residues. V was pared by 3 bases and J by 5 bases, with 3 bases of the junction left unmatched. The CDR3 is CASSMHRGDQPQHF. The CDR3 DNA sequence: TGTGCCAGTAGTATGCACAGGGGGGATCAGCCCCAGCATTTT.

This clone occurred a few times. CDR3 in DNA: TGTGCCAGCACCGCCGAGGGGGGGCCAGGAGATACGCAGTATTTT. It yields the protein CASTAEGGPGDTQYF. The rearrangement uses TRBV9 and TRBJ2-3, with D perhaps TRBD2 (7 bases). Trimming shortened V by 6 bases and J by 5 bases, and 19 bases separated the two germline ends. The germline CDR1 and CDR2 sequences are SGDLS and YYNGEE. This CDR3 has 15 residues.

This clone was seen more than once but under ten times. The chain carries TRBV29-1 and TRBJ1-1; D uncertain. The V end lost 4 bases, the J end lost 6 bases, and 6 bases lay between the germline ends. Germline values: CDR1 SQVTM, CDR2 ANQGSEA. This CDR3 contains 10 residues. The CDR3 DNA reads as TGCAGCGTTGTGGGGTCTGAAGCTTTCTTT. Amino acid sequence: CSVVGSEAFF.

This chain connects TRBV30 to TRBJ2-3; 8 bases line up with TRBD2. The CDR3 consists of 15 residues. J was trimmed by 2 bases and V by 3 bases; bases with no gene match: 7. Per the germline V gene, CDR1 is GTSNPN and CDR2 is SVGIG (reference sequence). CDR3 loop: CAWSPGLEDTDTQYF. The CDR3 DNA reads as TGTGCCTGGAGCCCGGGACTAGAAGACACAGATACGCAGTATTTT.

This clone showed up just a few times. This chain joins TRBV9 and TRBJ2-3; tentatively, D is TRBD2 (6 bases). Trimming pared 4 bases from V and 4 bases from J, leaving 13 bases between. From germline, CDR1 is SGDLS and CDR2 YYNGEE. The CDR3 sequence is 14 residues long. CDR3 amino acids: CASSPGLVPDTQYF. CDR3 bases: TGTGCCAGCAGCCCGGGACTCGTCCCAGATACGCAGTATTTT.

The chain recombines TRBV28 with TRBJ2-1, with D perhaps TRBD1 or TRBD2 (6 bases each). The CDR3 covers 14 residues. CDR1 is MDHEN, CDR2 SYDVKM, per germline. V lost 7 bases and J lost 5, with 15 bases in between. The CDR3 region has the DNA TGTGCCAGCATGTCGTGGCGGGACAACAATGAGCAGTTCTTC. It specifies CASMSWRDNNEQFF. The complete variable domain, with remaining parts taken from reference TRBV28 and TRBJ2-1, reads DVKVTQSSRYLVKRTGEKVFLECVQDMDHENMFWYRQDPGLGLRLIYFSYDVKMKEKGDIPEGYSVSREKKERFSLILESASTNQTSMYLCASMSWRDNNEQFFGPGTRLTVL.

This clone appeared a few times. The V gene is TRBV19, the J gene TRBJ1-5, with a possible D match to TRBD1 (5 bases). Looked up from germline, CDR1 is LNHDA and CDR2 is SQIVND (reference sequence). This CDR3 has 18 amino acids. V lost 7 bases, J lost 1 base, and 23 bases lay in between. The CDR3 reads CASTNTRGDWVSNQPQHF. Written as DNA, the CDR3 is TGTGCCAGTACCAACACTCGGGGGGATTGGGTCAGCAATCAGCCCCAGCATTTT.

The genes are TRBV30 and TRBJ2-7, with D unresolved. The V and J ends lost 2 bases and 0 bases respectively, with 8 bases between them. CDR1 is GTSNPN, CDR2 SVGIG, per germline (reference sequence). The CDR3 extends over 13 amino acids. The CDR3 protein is CAWSRLSSYEQYF. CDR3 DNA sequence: TGTGCCTGGAGTCGGTTAAGCTCCTACGAGCAGTACTTC.

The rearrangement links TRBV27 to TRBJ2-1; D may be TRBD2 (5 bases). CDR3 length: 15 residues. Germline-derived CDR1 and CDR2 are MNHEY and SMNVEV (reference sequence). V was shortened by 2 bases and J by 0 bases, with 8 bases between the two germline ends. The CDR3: CASSLVGSSYNEQFF. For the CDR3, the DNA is TGTGCCAGCAGTTTAGTAGGGAGCTCCTACAATGAGCAGTTCTTC.

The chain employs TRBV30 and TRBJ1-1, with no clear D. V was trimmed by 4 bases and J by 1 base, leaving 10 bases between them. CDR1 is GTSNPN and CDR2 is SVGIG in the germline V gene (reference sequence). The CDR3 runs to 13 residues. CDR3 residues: CAWKSGGNTEAFF. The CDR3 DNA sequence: TGTGCCTGGAAAAGCGGAGGGAACACTGAAGCTTTCTTT.

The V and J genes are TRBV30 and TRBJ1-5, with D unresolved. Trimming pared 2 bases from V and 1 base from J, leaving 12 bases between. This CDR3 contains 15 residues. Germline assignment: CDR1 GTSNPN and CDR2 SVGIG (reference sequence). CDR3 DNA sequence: TGTGCCTGGAGTTCCCCCCAAGGGAGCAATCAGCCCCAGCATTTT. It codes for CAWSSPQGSNQPQHF.

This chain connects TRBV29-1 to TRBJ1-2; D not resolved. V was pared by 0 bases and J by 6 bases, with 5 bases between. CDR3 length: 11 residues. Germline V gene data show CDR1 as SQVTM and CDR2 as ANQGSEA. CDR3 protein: CSVEDLHGYTF. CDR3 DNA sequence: TGCAGCGTTGAAGATCTTCATGGCTACACCTTC.